The 21 T cell receptor beta chains given below trace back to one sample, sequenced in a study of blood T cell repertoires in COVID-19 (dated by TCRdb to the early 2020s). Library creation used the immunoSEQ multiplex PCR assay. This immuneACCESS table, as held by TCRdb, lists in-frame sequences with V and J called but not all clones. Of the missing ones, under half trace to an unresolved V gene in checked studies; the others have no known cause. Within this sample are around 160,000 clones, with around 81% of them counted one time only. The ten largest clonotypes hold approximately 13% of the sample. The sample consisted of peripheral blood. All receptors derive from a man aged 55 to 70 with active or convalescent COVID-19.

The V and J genes are TRBV30 and TRBJ2-1; 7 bases agree with TRBD2. The V and J ends lost 2 bases and 8 bases, in that order; junction bases with no gene match: 6. Germline CDR1 is GTSNPN and CDR2 is SVGIG (reference sequence). The length of the CDR3 is 13 residues. Here the CDR3 reads CAWSSGGSYEQFF. The CDR3 region has the DNA TGTGCCTGGAGTTCTGGCGGGAGCTATGAGCAGTTCTTC.

V and J are TRBV4-3 and TRBJ2-2; TRBD2 aligns across 7 bases. The CDR3 runs 17 residues. Per the germline V gene, CDR1 is LGHNA and CDR2 is YSLEER. The V segment lost 0 bases and the J segment 5 bases; nucleotides outside the gene matches: 9. CDR3 region: CASSQDRQRDITGELFF. The CDR3 DNA follows: TGCGCCAGCAGCCAAGATCGTCAGCGGGATATAACCGGGGAGCTGTTTTTT.

This clone was recorded only once. The chain carries TRBV4-3 and TRBJ2-1, with 8 positions matching TRBD2. Germline V lookup: CDR1 LGHNA, CDR2 YSLEER. The CDR3 has 17 amino acids. V lost 1 base, J lost 5 bases, and 10 bases stayed unmatched. The CDR3 here is CASSQAGQTSENNEQFF. The CDR3 DNA reads TGCGCCAGCAGCCAAGCTGGACAGACTAGCGAGAACAATGAGCAGTTCTTC.

The CDR3 nucleotides are TGTGCCAGCAGCCAAGGGCGGGTTCGCTCCTACGAGCAGTACTTC. This codes for CASSQGRVRSYEQYF. This chain uses TRBV3-1 (or the pseudogene TRBV3-2) with TRBJ2-7; TRBD2 might be the D (5 bases). Looked up from germline, CDR1 is LGHDT and CDR2 is YNNKEL (reference sequence). Trimming removed 1 base from V and 0 bases from J, with 10 bases in between. The CDR3 contains 15 residues.

This sequence joins TRBV3-1 (or the pseudogene TRBV3-2) and TRBJ1-6; D not resolved. The CDR3 loop spans 15 amino acids. Germline CDR1 and CDR2: LGHDT and YNNKEL (reference sequence). Trimming shortened V by 5 bases and J by 1 base, and 9 bases separated the two germline ends. The DNA for the CDR3 is TGTGCCAGCAGCGAAGGAGGGTCCTATAATTCACCCCTCCACTTT. Translating it yields CASSEGGSYNSPLHF.

This clone was recorded a few times. This rearrangement joins TRBV7-9 to TRBJ1-6; D is ambiguous. The V gene's germline CDR1 is SEHNR and CDR2 FQNEAQ (reference sequence). CDR3 size: 14 residues. Between the trimmed V and J ends, which lost 4 bases and 10 bases, there was a span of 14 bases. CDR3 DNA sequence: TGTGCCAGCAGCTCCGGAGGTTCGAGGTCACCCCTCCACTTT. It encodes CASSSGGSRSPLHF.

CDR3 bases: TGTGCCAGCAGCCCCCGGTCCTCTGAAGCTTTCTTT. Translated: CASSPRSSEAFF. The chain carries TRBV6-6 and TRBJ1-1; no reliable D call. Germline V gene lookup returns CDR1 MNHNY and CDR2 SVGAGI (reference sequence). This CDR3 comprises 12 residues. V lost 6 bases to trimming and J lost 6 bases, with 11 bases between them.

V and J are TRBV28 and TRBJ2-7, with TRBD2 identical over 8 bases. The CDR3 consists of 13 residues. The V and J ends lost 9 bases and 3 bases, in that order; junction bases with no gene match: 7. CDR1 is MDHEN and CDR2 is SYDVKM in the germline V gene. The CDR3 sequence is CASKREIRYEQYF. The DNA for the CDR3 is TGTGCCAGTAAGCGGGAGATTCGCTACGAGCAGTACTTC.

The chain is built from TRBV19 and TRBJ2-3; TRBD2 agrees at 12 bases. Losses at the gene ends were 0 bases for V and 3 bases for J; bases not matched to a gene: 7. Looked up from germline, CDR1 is LNHDA and CDR2 is SQIVND (reference sequence). The CDR3 consists of 18 residues. CDR3 region: CASSIDLTSGRRTDTQYF. The CDR3 DNA follows: TGTGCCAGTAGTATAGATCTAACTAGCGGGAGGCGAACAGATACGCAGTATTTT.

This chain joins TRBV27 and TRBJ2-5, with TRBD1 identical over 8 bases. With 6 bases clipped from V and 5 bases from J, the junction kept 5 bases outside the gene matches. This CDR3 is built from 13 residues. Germline CDR1 is MNHEY and CDR2 is SMNVEV (reference sequence). CDR3 DNA sequence: TGTGCCAGCAGACCAGGGGGCTGGGAGACCCAGTACTTC. Its translation is CASRPGGWETQYF.

The rearrangement joins TRBV27 to TRBJ2-2, with D uncertain. This CDR3 spans 12 amino acids. Per germline, CDR1 MNHEY and CDR2 SMNVEV (reference sequence). The ends were cut back, 2 bases at V and 8 bases at J, with 6 bases in the middle. The CDR3 sequence is CASSLLPGELFF. The CDR3 nucleotides read TGTGCCAGCAGTTTACTCCCTGGGGAGCTGTTTTTT.

This clone was seen just once. The gene calls are TRBV21-1 and TRBJ2-3; no check of the table's D call, TRBD2, against the DNA was made. TRBV21-1 is reported as a pseudogene. The CDR3 totals 18 residues. The CDR3 sequence is CASSKEGSGKGSADTQYF. DNA for the CDR3: TGTGCCAGCAGCAAAGAGGGTAGCGGGAAGGGTAGCGCAGATACGCAGTATTTT.

The chain has TRBV28 and TRBJ1-1; 7 nucleotides agree with TRBD1. J lost 4 bases, V lost 6 bases, and 5 bases had no gene match. The CDR3 spans 13 residues. Germline V gene lookup returns CDR1 MDHEN and CDR2 SYDVKM. CDR3 nucleotide sequence: TGTGCCAGCAGCCCCACAGGGGCCACTGAAGCTTTCTTT. Amino acids: CASSPTGATEAFF.

The J gene is TRBJ2-3, the V gene TRBV19; 8 bases align to TRBD1. The CDR3 length is 16 residues. V lost 5 bases, J lost 0 bases, and 7 bases stayed unmatched. Per the germline V gene, CDR1 is LNHDA and CDR2 is SQIVND (reference sequence). The CDR3 region is CASSPLRTGSTDTQYF. CDR3 nucleotide sequence: TGTGCCAGTAGTCCACTCCGGACAGGGAGCACAGATACGCAGTATTTT.

V usage is TRBV15 and J usage is TRBJ2-1; 11 bases map to TRBD2. Germline-derived CDR1 and CDR2 are LNHNV and YYDKDF (reference sequence). The CDR3 sequence is 13 residues long. The J segment lost 16 bases and the V segment lost 0 bases, leaving 5 bases of the junction unmatched. CDR3 in amino acids: CATSRDGLAGDFF. CDR3 DNA sequence: TGTGCCACCAGCAGAGATGGACTAGCGGGTGATTTCTTC.

This rearrangement joins TRBV10-3 to TRBJ2-2; TRBD2 matches at 7 bases. V dropped 7 bases and J dropped 2; count of bases not matched to a gene: 13. CDR1 ENHRY and CDR2 SYGVKD come from the germline V gene. The CDR3 runs to 17 residues. The CDR3 spells CAIKGSSGLANTGELFF. DNA for the CDR3: TGTGCCATCAAGGGTAGTAGCGGGCTTGCTAACACCGGGGAGCTGTTTTTT.

V is TRBV7-2 and J is TRBJ2-2, with TRBD2 matching 8 bases. The CDR3 extends over 16 amino acids. Germline CDR1 reads SGHTA; CDR2 reads FQGNSA. V lost 0 bases, J lost 8 bases, and 8 bases stayed unmatched. CDR3 loop: CASSLAAGGLGGELFF. The CDR3 coding sequence is TGTGCCAGCAGCTTAGCGGCGGGAGGACTCGGGGGGGAGCTGTTTTTT.

The rearrangement joins TRBV29-1 to TRBJ2-7; D is possibly TRBD2 (6 bases). The V and J ends lost 0 bases and 4 bases respectively, with 10 bases between them. Germline loops: CDR1 SQVTM, CDR2 ANQGSEA. CDR3 size: 13 residues. The CDR3 reads CSVEEGGGYEQYF. CDR3 nucleotide sequence: TGCAGCGTTGAAGAGGGTGGAGGGTACGAGCAGTACTTC.

This clone has only a few counts. The same CDR3 is also encoded by other DNA sequences in this sample. V and J are TRBV7-3 and TRBJ2-5; D is uncertain. This CDR3 spans 12 amino acids. Germline loops: CDR1 SGHTA, CDR2 FQGTGA. Trimming left V 5 bases short and J 4 bases short, with 8 bases between. The CDR3 loop reads CASSPTGETQYF. The CDR3 region has the DNA TGTGCCAGCAGCCCAACGGGAGAGACCCAGTACTTC.

The V call is TRBV5-1, the J call TRBJ1-1; 9 bases line up with TRBD1. Germline V gene lookup returns CDR1 SGHRS and CDR2 YFSETQ. This CDR3 comprises 14 residues. Unmatched junction bases numbered 7, after V lost 6 bases and J lost 4 bases. CDR3 sequence reads: CASTQGQGGTEAFF. The CDR3 DNA reads TGCGCCAGCACCCAGGGACAGGGTGGCACTGAAGCTTTCTTT.

This chain uses TRBV18 with TRBJ1-3; D gene unclear. V shed 3 bases and J shed 0 bases, with 6 bases lying between them. This CDR3 has 14 amino acids. The V gene's germline CDR1 is KGHSH and CDR2 LQKENI. The chain's CDR3 is CASSPSNSGNTIYF. The DNA for the CDR3 is TGTGCCAGCTCACCTAGCAACTCTGGAAACACCATATATTTT. The variable domain in full, with the rest retrieved from reference TRBV18 and TRBJ1-3, is NAGVMQNPRHLVRRRGQEARLRCSPMKGHSHVYWYRQLPEEGLKFMVYLQKENIIDESGMPKERFSAEFPKEGPSILRIQQVVRGDSAAYFCASSPSNSGNTIYFGEGSWLTVV.